The next 28 T cell receptor beta chains were all read from a single sample in a study of cytomegalovirus exposure and HLA in healthy donors. Primers for the PCR totalled 60 Vbeta and 13 Jbeta. Sequenced by immunoSEQ multiplex PCR; TCRdb stores in-frame clones only, minus some. The sample shows 100,000 to 150,000 clones, 74% of them seen only once. Sequenced: PBMCs. These receptor sequences come from a woman aged 50 to 60 in good health and CMV-seropositive.

The chain is built from TRBV19 and TRBJ1-5; 9 nucleotides align to TRBD1. This CDR3 has 17 residues. Germline-derived CDR1 and CDR2 are LNHDA and SQIVND (reference sequence). With 5 bases clipped from V and 0 bases from J, the junction kept 8 bases outside the gene matches. In DNA, the CDR3 is TGTGCCAGTAGTCTTCAAGGGACAGGGAATAGCAATCAGCCCCAGCATTTT. Amino acids: CASSLQGTGNSNQPQHF.

The chain recombines TRBV28 with TRBJ1-5; 9 bases line up with TRBD1. From germline, CDR1 is MDHEN and CDR2 SYDVKM. Trimming at V came to 6 bases and at J to 7 bases, leaving 10 bases not matched to a gene. This CDR3 region has 15 residues. The CDR3 region has the DNA TGTGCCAGCAGACCTGGGGACAGGGTTGAGCAGCCCCAGCATTTT. Translating it yields CASRPGDRVEQPQHF.

The table lists this clone with a few counts. The genes are TRBV5-1 and TRBJ1-2; D is undetermined. Germline V lookup: CDR1 SGHRS, CDR2 YFSETQ. The CDR3 consists of 13 residues. V lost 2 bases and J lost 4, with 9 bases in between. CDR3 protein: CASSLPGTYGYTF. The CDR3 coding sequence is TGCGCCAGCAGCTTACCTGGCACCTATGGCTACACCTTC.

The CDR3 coding sequence is TGTGCCAGCAGTGTGGGGCAGGGAGGGGGCTATGGCTACACCTTC. This gives the protein CASSVGQGGGYGYTF. The chain links TRBV2 to TRBJ1-2; tentatively, D is TRBD1 (6 bases). The length of the CDR3 is 15 residues. V lost 4 bases and J 4 bases, leaving 16 bases between the germline ends. Germline lookup yields CDR1 SNHLY and CDR2 FYNNEI.

A few counts support this clone. The rearrangement joins TRBV7-2 to TRBJ1-4, with a tentative D call TRBD1 (6 bases). The CDR3 contains 15 residues. Germline V gives CDR1 SGHTA, CDR2 FQGNSA. The germline V and J ends were trimmed by 2 bases and 10 bases, with 17 bases remaining between them. The DNA of the CDR3 is TGTGCCAGCAGCTTAACCCTAGGAGCACAGGGAAAACTGTTTTTT. Its protein product is CASSLTLGAQGKLFF.

The gene calls are TRBV7-2 and TRBJ2-1; 8 bases align to TRBD2. CDR1 is SGHTA, CDR2 FQGNSA, per germline. J was trimmed by 6 bases and V by 5 bases; bases with no gene match: 6. The length of the CDR3 is 14 residues. CDR3 loop: CASSRGLVFNEQFF. The DNA for the CDR3 is TGTGCCAGCAGCCGGGGACTAGTTTTCAATGAGCAGTTCTTC.

With regard to this clone: This specimen includes other DNA sequences encoding the same CDR3. The J gene is TRBJ1-5, the V gene TRBV2; D is unresolved. CDR3 size: 14 residues. Germline values: CDR1 SNHLY, CDR2 FYNNEI. V was clipped by 4 bases and J by 2 bases, with 9 bases between them. The CDR3 nucleotides are TGTGCCAGCAGTGCGGGAACCGGCAATCAGCCCCAGCATTTT. Translated, it gives CASSAGTGNQPQHF.

The J gene is TRBJ1-6, the V gene TRBV6-5; 7 bases align to TRBD1. V shed 5 bases, J shed 7 bases, and the junction held 8 bases outside the gene matches. The CDR3 runs to 15 residues. The germline V gene has CDR1 MNHEY and CDR2 SVGAGI. The CDR3 DNA reads as TGTGCCAGCAGTGCCGACAGGGCTGAAAATTCACCCCTCCACTTT. It translates to CASSADRAENSPLHF.

The chain employs TRBV7-9 and TRBJ2-1; 10 bases map to TRBD2. CDR1 and CDR2 from the germline V gene are SEHNR and FQNEAQ (reference sequence). J gave up 0 bases and V 5 bases, and 4 bases lay outside the gene matches. The CDR3 totals 16 residues. The CDR3 nucleotides read TGTGCCAGCAGCCTACTAGCGGGACTCTCCTACAATGAGCAGTTCTTC. This codes for CASSLLAGLSYNEQFF.

The chain uses TRBV4-3 and TRBJ2-3; 7 bases are shared with TRBD2. This CDR3 region has 14 residues. The ends lost 6 bases at V and 2 bases at J; junction bases unmatched: 5. Per germline, CDR1 LGHNA and CDR2 YSLEER. The CDR3 DNA reads as TGCGCCAGCAGTCTCGGGGGGACCACAGATACGCAGTATTTT. Its protein product is CASSLGGTTDTQYF.

The chain joins TRBV5-6 to TRBJ1-1; D remains ambiguous. The germline V gene encodes CDR1 SGHDT and CDR2 YYEEEE. Trimming took off 4 bases at V and 0 bases at J, with 10 bases between the two ends. CDR3 length: 14 residues. The CDR3 sequence is CASSMRVMNTEAFF. The CDR3 nucleotides read TGTGCCAGCAGCATGAGAGTCATGAACACTGAAGCTTTCTTT.

The J gene is TRBJ1-3, the V gene TRBV28; D may be TRBD1 (6 bases). V was cut by 6 bases and J by 2 bases, with 11 bases left in between. The CDR3 is made up of 14 amino acids. Germline CDR1 and CDR2: MDHEN and SYDVKM. The CDR3 nucleotides are TGTGCCAGCAGAGATGGGGGCCCTGGAAACACCATATATTTT. Translating gives CASRDGGPGNTIYF.

The chain joins TRBV2 to TRBJ2-5, with no clear D. Germline V gene sequence: CDR1 SNHLY, CDR2 FYNNEI. The CDR3 has 11 residues. Deletions cut 6 bases from V and 7 bases from J, with 9 bases between. This CDR3 reads CASSGVGTQYF. The CDR3 bases are TGTGCCAGCAGCGGAGTAGGGACCCAGTACTTC.

This rearrangement joins TRBV14 to TRBJ2-5; 9 nucleotides line up with TRBD1. The CDR3 covers 16 residues. Trimming at V came to 3 bases and at J to 5 bases, leaving 10 bases not matched to a gene. In germline, CDR1 is SGHDN, CDR2 FVKESK. CDR3 DNA sequence: TGTGCCAGCAGCCACTTTGGGACAGGGAATTTTGAGACCCAGTACTTC. Residues: CASSHFGTGNFETQYF.

V and J are TRBV2 and TRBJ2-7; TRBD1 aligns across 9 bases. This CDR3 spans 13 amino acids. V shed 9 bases, J shed 3 bases, and the junction held 6 bases outside the gene matches. Germline V lookup: CDR1 SNHLY, CDR2 FYNNEI. The CDR3 bases are TGTGCCAGAGGCAGGGGACAGGGCTACGAGCAGTACTTC. It encodes CARGRGQGYEQYF.

The count of this clone is one. The chain employs TRBV5-1 and TRBJ1-6; D might be TRBD1 (6 bases). Between the trimmed V and J ends, which lost 2 bases and 10 bases, there was a span of 13 bases. The CDR3 consists of 14 residues. Per germline, CDR1 SGHRS and CDR2 YFSETQ. The CDR3 loop reads CASSLVQRGSPLHF. CDR3 coding DNA: TGCGCCAGCAGCTTAGTCCAAAGGGGGTCACCCCTCCACTTT.

This clone showed up just once. J is TRBJ1-1 and V is TRBV2; D is perhaps TRBD1 (6 bases). Trimming cost V 9 bases and J 5 bases, with 13 bases left between them. Germline loops: CDR1 SNHLY, CDR2 FYNNEI. This CDR3 contains 12 residues. For the CDR3, the DNA is TGTGCCAGTTTCGAGGGGGGGACTGAAGCTTTCTTT. Its translation: CASFEGGTEAFF. Full variable domain (outside the CDR3, taken from reference TRBV2 and TRBJ1-1): EPEVTQTPSHQVTQMGQEVILRCVPISNHLYFYWYRQILGQKVEFLVSFYNNEISEKSEIFDDQFSVERPDGSNFTLKIRSTKLEDSAMYFCASFEGGTEAFFGQGTRLTVV.

This sequence joins TRBV18 and TRBJ1-1; 7 bases fit TRBD1. V lost 3 bases to trimming and J lost 5 bases; unmatched junction nucleotides: 3. This CDR3 region has 13 residues. Germline loops: CDR1 KGHSH, CDR2 LQKENI. This CDR3 reads CASSPTGFTEAFF. CDR3 nucleotides: TGTGCCAGCTCACCGACAGGGTTTACTGAAGCTTTCTTT.

This chain links TRBV27 with TRBJ2-5, with a weak D call TRBD1 (6 bases). The V gene's germline CDR1 is MNHEY and CDR2 SMNVEV (reference sequence). This CDR3 has 16 amino acids. V was shortened by 2 bases and J by 0 bases, with 13 bases between the two germline ends. The CDR3, as DNA: TGTGCCAGCAGTTTAGAAGGGACAATGTACCAAGAGACCCAGTACTTC. Its protein product is CASSLEGTMYQETQYF.

Only a few counts were recorded for this clone. Relative to the germline gene, one junction end is altered; a read error may explain this. CDR3 sequence: CASSPVEADAFF. CDR3 DNA sequence: TGTGCCAGCTCACCGGTGGAGGCTGACGCTTTCTTT. The gene calls are TRBV18 and TRBJ1-1; D unclear. Germline V lookup: CDR1 KGHSH, CDR2 LQKENI. This CDR3 contains 12 residues.

The count of this clone is one. The chain uses TRBV9 and TRBJ1-2; D not certain. The CDR3 has 15 residues. Germline loops: CDR1 SGDLS, CDR2 YYNGEE. Trimming took off 0 bases at V and 7 bases at J, with 16 bases between the two ends. The CDR3 spells CASSVGSTFGGGYTF. The CDR3 nucleotides read TGTGCCAGCAGCGTAGGTTCAACATTTGGTGGTGGCTACACCTTC.

V and J are TRBV10-3 and TRBJ1-5; no clear D gene. The CDR3 contains 19 residues. Germline V gene lookup returns CDR1 ENHRY and CDR2 SYGVKD. V shed 2 bases and J shed 2 bases, with 22 bases lying between them. The CDR3 bases are TGTGCCATCAGTGAGCGACTGGAGTCCTGGCTCCAAGGCAATCAGCCCCAGCATTTT. It specifies CAISERLESWLQGNQPQHF.

This rearrangement joins TRBV6-1 to TRBJ1-1; 7 nucleotides align to TRBD1. V gave up 3 bases and J gave up 7 bases; unmatched junction bases: 5. CDR1 is MNHNS and CDR2 is SASEGT in the germline V gene. This CDR3 region has 13 residues. The CDR3 DNA reads TGTGCCAGCAGTGAGACAGGGACGGGTGAAGCTTTCTTT. Its protein product is CASSETGTGEAFF.

The chain recombines TRBV12-5 with TRBJ2-5; TRBD2 agrees at 7 bases. This CDR3 is 16 amino acids long. Germline values: CDR1 LGHNT, CDR2 FRNRAP. Germline trimming cut 1 base from V and 5 bases from J; bases unmatched to any gene: 10. CDR3 nucleotide sequence: TGTGCTAGTGGTTTGGCCCAGAGGGAGGGGCAGGAGACCCAGTACTTC. Residues: CASGLAQREGQETQYF.

This clone was recorded once. This chain links TRBV4-3 with TRBJ2-1; weak D call: TRBD2 (5 bases). V was cut by 2 bases and J by 2 bases, with 10 bases left in between. The CDR3 has 15 residues. CDR1 and CDR2 from the germline V gene are LGHNA and YSLEER. The CDR3: CASSQWRSPYNEQFF. CDR3 in DNA: TGCGCCAGCAGCCAATGGAGGAGCCCCTACAATGAGCAGTTCTTC.

The genes are TRBV11-2 and TRBJ2-2, with 8 bases fitting TRBD2. V shed 4 bases and J 7 bases; nucleotides not matched to a gene: 2. Germline V lookup: CDR1 SGHAT, CDR2 FQNNGV. The CDR3 spans 13 residues. CDR3 sequence: CASSSGGDGELFF. The CDR3 coding sequence is TGTGCCAGCAGCTCCGGGGGGGACGGGGAGCTGTTTTTT. Supplemented by reference TRBV11-2 and TRBJ2-2, the full variable domain reads EAGVAQSPRYKIIEKRQSVAFWCNPISGHATLYWYQQILGQGPKLLIQFQNNGVVDDSQLPKDRFSAERLKGVDSTLKIQPAKLEDSAVYLCASSSGGDGELFFGEGSRLTVL.

CDR3 loop: CASSLDGTVGEQYF. The CDR3 DNA reads as TGTGCCAGCAGCTTAGACGGTACGGTTGGCGAGCAGTACTTC. The chain employs TRBV11-3 and TRBJ2-7; D gene unclear. The CDR3 sequence is 14 residues long. V was pared by 0 bases and J by 6 bases, with 12 bases between. Germline loops: CDR1 SGHNT, CDR2 YENEEA. Full variable domain (remainder filled in from reference TRBV11-3 and TRBJ2-7): EAGVVQSPRYKIIEKKQPVAFWCNPISGHNTLYWYLQNLGQGPELLIRYENEEAVDDSQLPKDRFSAERLKGVDSTLKIQPAELGDSAVYLCASSLDGTVGEQYFGPGTRLTVT.

The rearrangement uses TRBV6-8 and TRBJ2-5; D perhaps matches TRBD1 (6 bases). This CDR3 comprises 17 residues. Germline CDR1 and CDR2: MNHGY and SAAAGT. The V gene lost 5 bases and the J gene lost 1 base, with 20 bases spanning the gap. Written as DNA, the CDR3 is TGTGCCAGCAGTGACGCACCTTTAGGACAGTTCCAAGAGACCCAGTACTTC. It encodes CASSDAPLGQFQETQYF.